The T cell receptor (beta chain) described here comes from a study of T cell responses to AZD1222 COVID-19 vaccine. This clone was picked up one time. The antigen is unknown. The study's findings and limits: Following two doses of AZD1222, Spike-specific TCR breadth and depth rose. Clonal diversity was possibly underestimated, and the donors were mostly white British, with more females.

TCRdb keeps only in-frame clones here, not all; method: immunoSEQ multiplex PCR. The sample shows 100,000 to 120,000 clones, roughly 90% of them seen only once. CDR3 length equals 13 residues. V was shortened by 1 base and J by 4 bases, with 10 bases between the two germline ends. Germline V gene sequence: CDR1 GTSNPN, CDR2 SVGIG (reference sequence). The chain links TRBV30 to TRBJ1-2, with D possibly being TRBD1 (5 bases). The TCR was taken from an adult in good health. The sample in question was peripheral blood, obtained on day 0 of AZD1222 vaccination. CDR3 amino acids: CAWSASGTYGYTF. CDR3 DNA sequence: TGTGCCTGGAGTGCGTCCGGGACCTATGGCTACACCTTC.